This T cell receptor beta chain derives from a study of blood T cell repertoires in COVID-19. In the study overall: Both acute and convalescent COVID-19 samples were obtained from the United States, Italy and Spain. The cDNA or gDNA used as material had been derived from T cells, B-cell-depleted T cells, or PBMCs.

Methods used by the authors: Estimation of nucleated cell counts relied on the amplification of reference gene primers. The method was immunoSEQ multiplex PCR; TCRdb's version includes in-frame clones alone and lacks a portion of them. V and J calls and clone size follow that table, whereas D and trimming were derived from the DNA. Among 65,000 to 70,000 clones listed, over 70% were seen once. Trimming took 3 bases from V and 0 from J; bases not matched to a gene: 2. This CDR3 is built from 15 residues. Germline values: CDR1 SGHKS, CDR2 YYEKEE (reference sequence). The TCR originated in a man in his fifties or sixties with acute or convalescent COVID-19. The chain carries TRBV5-5 and TRBJ1-3, with TRBD1 identical over 8 bases. The specimen sequenced was peripheral blood. In DNA form, the CDR3 reads TGTGCCAGCAGCTCAACAGGGGGCTCTGGAAACACCATATATTTT. This gives the protein CASSSTGGSGNTIYF.